This section outlines one TCR beta chain sequence together with its context. Only in-frame clones appear in the TCRdb table, and some are missing; sequencing was by immunoSEQ multiplex PCR. The sample yields more than 50,000 clones, 70% to 90% seen once. Patients were excluded for autoimmune disease history or systemic immunosuppression. This sample was taken from a study of OX40 agonist ivuxolimab in advanced cancers. About the research overall: Those enrolled were 82.7% male, with a mean age of 60 years and ages from about 20 to 85.

Trimming at V came to 7 bases and at J to 6 bases, leaving 15 bases not matched to a gene. The germline CDR1 and CDR2 sequences are SGHDN and FVKESK. The length of the CDR3 is 15 residues. The TCR originated in an adult with an advanced solid tumor such as melanoma, head and neck, liver or kidney cancer. The sequenced sample was CD4+ or CD8+ T cells sorted from blood, obtained in a trial of the OX40 agonist ivuxolimab. V is TRBV14 and J is TRBJ2-7; 7 bases map to TRBD1. CDR3 residues: CASKQGTGAESEQYF. CDR3 coding DNA: TGTGCCAGCAAACAGGGAACAGGGGCGGAATCCGAGCAGTACTTC.